Below, 2 T cell receptor beta chains from the same sample are listed, as sequenced in a study of monozygotic twins with inflammatory bowel disease. With the 5' RACE reads reprocessed, TCRdb shows one record per CDR3 protein and no DNA. The sample holds about 420,000 distinct CDR3 sequences. Sequenced input: blood. The receptors come from a human donor with ulcerative colitis or Crohn's disease, or a healthy co-twin of an affected twin (not recorded which).

The V gene is TRBV18, the J gene TRBJ2-2. This CDR3 has 15 residues. Germline CDR1 KGHSH, CDR2 LQKENI. The CDR3 is CASSPGMGNTGELFF.

The rearrangement uses TRBV10-3 and TRBJ2-7; TCRdb's D call of TRBD1 is untestable without DNA. Germline V gene lookup returns CDR1 ENHRY and CDR2 SYGVKD. CDR3 length: 17 amino acids. The CDR3 here is CAISESGGQGGAYEQYF.